Listed below are T cell receptor beta chains from one sample, sequenced in a study of blood T cell repertoires in COVID-19. Here immunoSEQ multiplex PCR was the method, and the copy in TCRdb shows in-frame clones only, minus some. This table holds 130,000 or so clones, under 90% found once. Source material: peripheral blood. The receptors were sampled from a woman aged 60 to 75 with active or convalescent COVID-19. CDR3s leave out the opening cysteine and the closing phenylalanine or tryptophan. A D gene is named only where the DNA matches it firmly.

>TRBJ2-2|TRBD2|TRBV6-5
ASSRRAGASGELF
>TRBJ2-2|-|TRBV5-1
ASSLGVNTGELF
>TRBJ1-1|-|TRBV5-1
ASRPGGMNTEAF
>TRBJ2-1|TRBD1|TRBV5-8
ASSPLYGTGGYDEQF
>TRBJ1-2|TRBD1|TRBV7-2
ASSLGTGRGYT
>TRBJ2-7|-|TRBV11-2
ASSLDAVQQY
>TRBJ2-6|-|TRBV5-4
ASSVRFSGANVLT
>TRBJ2-7|-|TRBV7-2
ASSYPYYEQY
>TRBJ2-3|TRBD2|TRBV19
ATEGGVGDTQY
>TRBJ2-2|-|TRBV11-3
ASRARSNTGELF
>TRBJ1-4|-|TRBV2
ASTMGPNEKLF
>TRBJ2-5|TRBD2|TRBV24-1
ATSDFLAGETQY
>TRBJ2-3|TRBD2|TRBV19
AGTADVAGGRDTQY
>TRBJ1-4|-|TRBV28
ASSPAGARGEKLF
>TRBJ1-5|TRBD1|TRBV6-5
ASSWDRGQQPQH
>TRBJ2-1|TRBD2|TRBV7-2
ASSLLRTSTGEQF
>TRBJ2-3|TRBD1|TRBV19
ASSQSTGRPDTQY
>TRBJ1-1|TRBD1|TRBV7-2
ASSSTLVGTGEGKAF
>TRBJ2-7|-|TRBV21-1
ASSPPRTGFGEQY
>TRBJ1-3|-|TRBV3-1/TRBV3-2
ASSQYRTDGNTIY
>TRBJ2-5|TRBD2|TRBV19
ASSIPGRAGGMETQY
>TRBJ1-1|-|TRBV11-2
ASSLTVGEAF
>TRBJ2-7|TRBD1|TRBV10-3
AISEPGQGGEQY
>TRBJ1-3|-|TRBV9
ASSAGQGSGNTIY
>TRBJ1-2|TRBD1|TRBV6-2/TRBV6-3
ASSYSTDRGDYGYT
>TRBJ2-2|-|TRBV5-4
ASSLGLANTGELF
>TRBJ1-2|-|TRBV4-1
ASSQDLRTSNYGYT
>TRBJ2-5|TRBD2|TRBV9
ASSAQTGGGETQY
>TRBJ1-1|-|TRBV4-3
ASRSFVGGTEAF
>TRBJ1-4|-|TRBV5-1
ASSQGYNEKLF
>TRBJ2-2|TRBD1|TRBV11-2
ASSPPGTGNTGELF
>TRBJ1-5|TRBD1|TRBV3-1/TRBV3-2
ASSQQGAGNQPQH
>TRBJ1-1|TRBD1|TRBV28
ASIYRGWTEAF
>TRBJ1-4|TRBD1|TRBV6-5
ASSFRDRSTEKLF
>TRBJ2-7|TRBD1|TRBV24-1
ATSDSRDSHPYGEQY
>TRBJ2-2|-|TRBV6-1
ASSEETGFGELF
>TRBJ1-5|-|TRBV7-9
ASSPEGFTRPQH
>TRBJ1-2|-|TRBV2
ASSEERKNYGYT
>TRBJ1-1|-|TRBV5-1
ASSLRAFPNTEAF
>TRBJ2-3|TRBD2|TRBV6-2/TRBV6-3
ASSLISGGGDTQY
>TRBJ2-3|-|TRBV3-1/TRBV3-2
ASSQEQPGDTQY
>TRBJ1-2|-|TRBV30
AWSVFGLVQTNYGYT
>TRBJ2-7|TRBD2|TRBV9
ASSGNGLAYEQY
>TRBJ1-5|-|TRBV9
ASSVAGKEGQPQH
>TRBJ2-2|TRBD1|TRBV25-1
ASRGTGEAGELF
>TRBJ2-3|TRBD2|TRBV11-2
ASSSRSGLAQY
>TRBJ1-1|-|TRBV6-5
ASSGGVGNTEAF
>TRBJ1-5|-|TRBV6-5
ASNPWGGMGQPQH
>TRBJ1-1|-|TRBV30
AWSVPGSGVRTEAF
>TRBJ1-2|-|TRBV29-1
RGEWGGEST
>TRBJ2-5|TRBD2|TRBV5-1
ASSTATLAGVETQY
>TRBJ1-1|TRBD1|TRBV5-1
ASSWDRGGTEAF
>TRBJ1-1|-|TRBV2
ASSGQMNTEAF
>TRBJ2-3|TRBD2|TRBV28
ASSSPGLAGGTDTQY
>TRBJ2-3|TRBD2|TRBV7-7
ASSLNPAGAGDTQY